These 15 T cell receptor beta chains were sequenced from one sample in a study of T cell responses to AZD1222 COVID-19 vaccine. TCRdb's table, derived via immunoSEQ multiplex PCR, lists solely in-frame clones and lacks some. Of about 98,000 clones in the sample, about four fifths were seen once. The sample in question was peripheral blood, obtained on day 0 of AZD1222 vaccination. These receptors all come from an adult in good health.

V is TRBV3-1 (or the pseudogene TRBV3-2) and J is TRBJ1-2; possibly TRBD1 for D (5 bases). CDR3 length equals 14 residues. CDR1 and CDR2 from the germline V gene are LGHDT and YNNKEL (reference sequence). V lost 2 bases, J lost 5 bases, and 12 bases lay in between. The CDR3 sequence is CASSQPGTEYGYTF. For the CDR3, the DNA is TGTGCCAGCAGCCAACCAGGGACCGAGTATGGCTACACCTTC.

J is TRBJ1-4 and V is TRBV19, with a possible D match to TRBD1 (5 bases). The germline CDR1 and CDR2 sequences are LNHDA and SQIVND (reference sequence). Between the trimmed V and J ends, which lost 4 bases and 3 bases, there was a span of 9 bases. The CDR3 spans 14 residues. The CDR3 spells CASSTRAPNEKLFF. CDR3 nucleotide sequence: TGTGCCAGTAGTACCAGGGCACCTAATGAAAAACTGTTTTTT.

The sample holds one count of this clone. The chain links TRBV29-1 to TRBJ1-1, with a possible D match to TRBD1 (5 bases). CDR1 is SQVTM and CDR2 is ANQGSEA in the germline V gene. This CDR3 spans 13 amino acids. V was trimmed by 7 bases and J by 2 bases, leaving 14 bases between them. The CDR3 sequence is CSARSGGNTEAFF. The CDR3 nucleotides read TGCAGCGCCCGATCGGGGGGAAACACTGAAGCTTTCTTT.

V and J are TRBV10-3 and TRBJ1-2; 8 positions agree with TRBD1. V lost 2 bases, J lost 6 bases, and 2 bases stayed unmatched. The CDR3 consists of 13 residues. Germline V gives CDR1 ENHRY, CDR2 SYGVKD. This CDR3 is CAISEGQGNGYTF. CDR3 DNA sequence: TGTGCCATCAGTGAGGGACAGGGTAATGGCTACACCTTC.

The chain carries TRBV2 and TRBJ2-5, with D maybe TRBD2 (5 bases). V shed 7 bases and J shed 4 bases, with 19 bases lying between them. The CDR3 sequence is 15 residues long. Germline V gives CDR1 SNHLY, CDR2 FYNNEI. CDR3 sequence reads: CASITGSGRGETQYF. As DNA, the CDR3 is TGTGCCAGCATCACGGGAAGTGGGCGCGGAGAGACCCAGTACTTC.

The CDR3, as DNA: TGTGCCAGCAGCTTGGGAGGCAGGGGCTCTGGAAACACCATATATTTT. Its protein is CASSLGGRGSGNTIYF. This chain uses TRBV5-4 with TRBJ1-3; D may be TRBD1 (6 bases). Germline loops: CDR1 SGHNT, CDR2 YYREEE (reference sequence). V was pared by 0 bases and J by 0 bases, with 10 bases between. This CDR3 region has 16 residues.

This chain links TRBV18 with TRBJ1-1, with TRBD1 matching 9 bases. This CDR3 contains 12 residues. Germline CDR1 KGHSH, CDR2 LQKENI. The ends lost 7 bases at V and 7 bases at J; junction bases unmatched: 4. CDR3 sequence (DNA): TGTGCCAGCTTACAGGGGGCGGGTGAAGCTTTCTTT. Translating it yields CASLQGAGEAFF. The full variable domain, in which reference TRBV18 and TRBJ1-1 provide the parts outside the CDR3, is NAGVMQNPRHLVRRRGQEARLRCSPMKGHSHVYWYRQLPEEGLKFMVYLQKENIIDESGMPKERFSAEFPKEGPSILRIQQVVRGDSAAYFCASLQGAGEAFFGQGTRLTVV.

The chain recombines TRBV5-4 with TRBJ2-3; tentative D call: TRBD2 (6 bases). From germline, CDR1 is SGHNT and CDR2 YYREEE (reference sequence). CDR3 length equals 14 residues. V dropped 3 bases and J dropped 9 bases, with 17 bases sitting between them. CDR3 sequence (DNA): TGTGCCAGCAGCTCCCCCCTCATCCGGGAGACGCAGTATTTT. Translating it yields CASSSPLIRETQYF. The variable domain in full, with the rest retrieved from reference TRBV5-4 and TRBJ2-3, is ETGVTQSPTHLIKTRGQQVTLRCSSQSGHNTVSWYQQALGQGPQFIFQYYREEENGRGNFPPRFSGLQFPNYSSELNVNALELDDSALYLCASSSPLIRETQYFGPGTRLTVL.

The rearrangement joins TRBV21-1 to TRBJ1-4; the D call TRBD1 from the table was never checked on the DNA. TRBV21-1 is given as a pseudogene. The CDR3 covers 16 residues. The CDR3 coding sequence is TGTGCCAGCAGCAAATGCCGAGCAGGGACTAATGAAAAACTGTTTTTT. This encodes CASSKCRAGTNEKLFF.

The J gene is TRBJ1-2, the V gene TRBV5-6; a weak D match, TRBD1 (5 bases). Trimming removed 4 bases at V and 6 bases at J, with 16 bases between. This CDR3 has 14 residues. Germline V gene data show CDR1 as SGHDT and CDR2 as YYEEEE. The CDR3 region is CASSVAGRADGYTF. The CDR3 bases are TGTGCCAGCAGCGTCGCAGGGAGGGCTGATGGCTACACCTTC.

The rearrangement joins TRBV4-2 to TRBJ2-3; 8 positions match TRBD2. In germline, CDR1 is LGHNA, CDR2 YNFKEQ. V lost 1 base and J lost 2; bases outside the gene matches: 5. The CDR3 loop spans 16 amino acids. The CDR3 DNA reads TGTGCCAGCAGCCAAGGAGCGGGGGCGGACACAGATACGCAGTATTTT. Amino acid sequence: CASSQGAGADTDTQYF.

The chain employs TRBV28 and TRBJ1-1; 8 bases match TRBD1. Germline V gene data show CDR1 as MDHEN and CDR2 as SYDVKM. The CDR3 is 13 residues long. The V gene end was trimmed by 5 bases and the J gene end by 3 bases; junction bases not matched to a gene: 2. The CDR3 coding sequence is TGTGCCAGCAGTGACAGGGGATACACTGAAGCTTTCTTT. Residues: CASSDRGYTEAFF.

CDR3 DNA: TGTGCCAGCAGCCTACAGGGGAGGTCGGTTGGCTACACCTTC. Encoded protein: CASSLQGRSVGYTF. The chain links TRBV11-3 to TRBJ1-2, with 7 positions matching TRBD1. Looked up from germline, CDR1 is SGHNT and CDR2 is YENEEA. After removal of 5 bases from V and 7 bases from J, the junction contained 10 bases not matched to a gene. The CDR3 is made up of 14 amino acids.

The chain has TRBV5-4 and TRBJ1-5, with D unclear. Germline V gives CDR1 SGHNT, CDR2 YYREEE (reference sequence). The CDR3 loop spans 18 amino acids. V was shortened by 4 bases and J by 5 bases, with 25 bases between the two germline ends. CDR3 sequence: CASSLVPPVAAPHQPQHF. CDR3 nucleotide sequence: TGTGCCAGCAGCCTAGTACCCCCGGTGGCGGCACCCCATCAGCCCCAGCATTTT.

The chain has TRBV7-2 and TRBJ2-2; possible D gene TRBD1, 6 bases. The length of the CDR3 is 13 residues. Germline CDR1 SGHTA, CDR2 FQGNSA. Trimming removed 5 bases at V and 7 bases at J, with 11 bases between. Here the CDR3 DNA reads TGTGCCAGCAGCGACAGGATCGTCGGGGAGCTGTTTTTT. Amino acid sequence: CASSDRIVGELFF.